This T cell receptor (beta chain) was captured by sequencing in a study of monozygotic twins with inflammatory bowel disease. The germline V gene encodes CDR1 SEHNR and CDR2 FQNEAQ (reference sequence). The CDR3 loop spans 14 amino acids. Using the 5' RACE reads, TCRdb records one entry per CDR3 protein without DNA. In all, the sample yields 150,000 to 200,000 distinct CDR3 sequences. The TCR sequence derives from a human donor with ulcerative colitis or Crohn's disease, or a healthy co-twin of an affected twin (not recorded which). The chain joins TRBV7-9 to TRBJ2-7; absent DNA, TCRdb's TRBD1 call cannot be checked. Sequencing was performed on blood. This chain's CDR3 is CASSPRQVGHEQYF. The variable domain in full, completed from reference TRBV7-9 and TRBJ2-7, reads DTGVSQNPRHKITKRGQNVTFRCDPISEHNRLYWYRQTLGQGPEFLTYFQNEAQLEKSRLLSDRFSAERPKGSFSTLEIQRTEQGDSAMYLCASSPRQVGHEQYFGPGTRLTVT.